These 18 T cell receptor beta chains originate from one sample sequenced in a study of tumor-infiltrating lymphocytes in primary liver carcinoma. From unsorted bulk tissue weighing about 18-30 mg, DNA and RNA were co-extracted. The input was 450 to 550 ng total RNA; TCR beta cDNA was made from it with a constant-region primer. Three nested multiplex PCR rounds, a slightly modified ARM-PCR method, built the TCR beta libraries. A C-beta reverse primer and TRBV1-TRBV30 forward primers served in each of the first two PCR rounds, at about 10 cycles apiece. TCRdb redid the calling of the multiplex PCR reads with MiXCR, one entry per CDR3 protein. In the table there are roughly 200,000 distinct CDR3 sequences, around 81% of which are singletons. The specimen was tumor tissue from primary liver carcinoma. The receptor set was obtained from a man aged 35-49 years with primary liver carcinoma and hepatitis B virus infection.

Comments on this clonotype: At one boundary the junction diverges from the germline segment, which might be a read error. The chain couples TRBV6-1 to TRBJ1-2, with D tentatively TRBD1 (6 bases). CDR1 MNHNS and CDR2 SASEGT come from the germline V gene. The CDR3 covers 15 residues. The CDR3 nucleotides read TGTGCCAGCAGTGTCACAGGGAACGCTAGCTATGGTTACACCTTC. It is translated as CASSVTGNASYGYTF.

Worth noting for this clonotype: The junction shows a germline mismatch at one end, possibly a read error. The genes are TRBV6-2 or TRBV6-3 and TRBJ2-7, with a tentative D call TRBD2 (6 bases). CDR1 MNHEY and CDR2 SVGEGT come from the germline V gene. CDR3 length: 16 residues. CDR3 protein: CASSYSLIADYREHYF. The CDR3 DNA reads TGTGCCAGCAGTTACTCGCTGATAGCGGATTACCGTGAGCATTACTTC.

As to this clonotype: As the CDR3 is not closed by the conserved phenylalanine or tryptophan, this likely results from a read error. The J gene is TRBJ2-3, the V gene TRBV10-3; 8 bases line up with TRBD2. CDR1 and CDR2 from the germline V gene are ENHRY and SYGVKD. The CDR3 has 13 residues. J lost 4 bases, V lost 10 bases, and 7 bases had no gene match. CDR3 sequence reads: CATRTSFADTQYI. The CDR3 bases are TGTGCCACTCGGACTAGCTTCGCAGATACGCAGTATATT.

To note about this clonotype: The germline gene is not matched at one end of the junction; a read error may be the cause. The chain's CDR3 is CTSSIQVPTDTQYF. The CDR3 bases are TGTACCAGCAGTATACAGGTACCCACAGATACACAGTATTTT. V usage is TRBV2 and J usage is TRBJ2-3; D may be TRBD1 (5 bases). The CDR3 is 14 residues long. Germline V gene data show CDR1 as SNHLY and CDR2 as FYNNEI.

A note on this clonotype: The CDR3 does not end in the conserved phenylalanine or tryptophan, so this is likely a read error. The chain uses TRBV5-6 and TRBJ2-3; D might be TRBD2 (5 bases). The V end was cut by 1 base, the J end by 4 bases, with 16 bases between. CDR1 is SGHDT, CDR2 YYEEEE, per germline. This CDR3 contains 16 residues. CDR3 DNA sequence: TGTGCCAGCAGCTTGACGGCTAGTGGGAGATCAGATACGCAGTATGTT. Its translation: CASSLTASGRSDTQYV.

As concerns this clonotype: One end of the junction is discordant with germline, which a read error may explain. The V gene is TRBV12-3 or TRBV12-4, the J gene TRBJ2-7, with D possibly matching TRBD2 (7 bases). The CDR3 is 12 residues long. The CDR3 DNA reads as TGTGTCAGCAGTCAAGGGGGGGGTGAACAGTACTTC. Translation: CVSSQGGGEQYF.

A remark on this clonotype: At one boundary the junction diverges from the germline segment, which might be a read error. The chain is built from TRBV29-1 and TRBJ2-5, with 11 bases fitting TRBD2. Germline lookup yields CDR1 SQVTM and CDR2 ANQGSEA. This CDR3 spans 13 amino acids. The CDR3 here is CSAVAGGHETQYF. CDR3 in DNA: TGCAGCGCTGTAGCGGGAGGGCATGAGACCCAATACTTC.

This chain links TRBV29-1 with TRBJ2-7; D is ambiguous. CDR3 size: 14 residues. The ends were cut back, 5 bases at V and 0 bases at J, with 14 bases in the middle. Germline V gene lookup returns CDR1 SQVTM and CDR2 ANQGSEA. The CDR3 reads CSVTLGCGSYEQYF. In nucleotides, the CDR3 is TGCAGCGTTACCCTCGGGTGCGGCTCCTACGAGCAGTACTTC.

Concerning this clonotype: Given a much more abundant clone one base away, this may be a read error. The V and J genes are TRBV28 and TRBJ2-7, with D perhaps matching TRBD2 (5 bases). This CDR3 region has 16 residues. V dropped 6 bases and J dropped 0 bases, with 18 bases sitting between them. CDR1 and CDR2 from the germline V gene are MDHEN and SYDVKM. In DNA form, the CDR3 reads TGTGCCAGCAGCCCACCGGGAATATCGTTCTCCTACGAGCAGTACTTC. Protein product: CASSPPGISFSYEQYF.

The chain uses TRBV6-6 and TRBJ2-3; D gene ambiguous. CDR1 is MNHNY, CDR2 SVGAGI, per germline (reference sequence). This CDR3 is 15 amino acids long. CDR3 in DNA: TGTGTCTGCGCGCGGAACCTGGCTAGCACAGATACGCAGTATTTT. Its translation: CVCARNLASTDTQYF.

This chain joins TRBV5-4 and TRBJ2-7, with 8 bases fitting TRBD2. Germline values: CDR1 SGHNT, CDR2 YYREEE (reference sequence). This CDR3 has 15 amino acids. The chain's CDR3 is CSSSAPGTRRNEQYF. The DNA for the CDR3 is TGTAGCAGCAGCGCCCCCGGGACTAGACGCAACGAGCAGTACTTC. Supplemented by reference TRBV5-4 and TRBJ2-7, the full variable domain reads ETGVTQSPTHLIKTRGQQVTLRCSSQSGHNTVSWYQQALGQGPQFIFQYYREEENGRGNFPPRFSGLQFPNYSSELNVNALELDDSALYLCSSSAPGTRRNEQYFGPGTRLTVT.

As regards this clonotype: This CDR3 is missing its conserved last phenylalanine or tryptophan, likely due to a read error. The DNA is omitted, as the CDR3 cannot be located on it reliably, and the CDR3 follows TCRdb's listing. This rearrangement joins TRBV11-1 to TRBJ2-1; the DNA was not compared with TRBD2, the D call given in the table. The CDR3 region is 14 residues in length, termini included. Germline CDR1 and CDR2: SGHAT and FQDESV (reference sequence). This CDR3 reads CANSPRLAGALHFS.

Of note for this clonotype: The CDR3 carries no conserved terminal phenylalanine or tryptophan, so it likely arises from a read error. The chain combines TRBV12-5 with TRBJ1-1; TRBD1 is a possible D gene (5 bases). CDR1 and CDR2 from the germline V gene are LGHNT and FRNRAP. V lost 1 base to trimming and J lost 3 bases, with 6 bases between them. The CDR3 runs 13 residues. CDR3 sequence (DNA): TGTGCTAGTGGTTTGGCCAGGGACACTGAAGCTTTCTCT. Its protein is CASGLARDTEAFS.

Comment on this clonotype: A junction end diverges from the germline sequence, so it may reflect a read error. The chain has TRBV12-5 and TRBJ1-1, with 7 bases lining up with TRBD1. Germline assignment: CDR1 LGHNT and CDR2 FRNRAP. CDR3 length: 17 residues. In nucleotides, the CDR3 is TGTGCAAGTGGTTTGCCTAAAAACCGGGACAGAGACACTGAAACTTTCTTT. It codes for CASGLPKNRDRDTETFF.

This clonotype was detected once. The junction and the germline gene differ at one end; a read error may be behind it. CDR3 region: CASNESTSGIGKNSQYF. CDR3 in DNA: TGTGCCAGCAATGAGTCGACTAGCGGGATTGGGAAGAATTCGCAGTATTTT. V usage is TRBV10-2 and J usage is TRBJ2-3, with TRBD2 identical over 11 bases. Germline CDR1 reads WSHSY; CDR2 reads SAAADI. This CDR3 has 17 amino acids.

As regards this clonotype: One end of the junction varies from germline; a read error may be responsible. V usage is TRBV25-1 and J usage is TRBJ1-4; TRBD1 matches 9 bases. The germline V gene encodes CDR1 MGHDK and CDR2 SYGVNS. The CDR3 length is 14 residues. CDR3: CASNRTGGNEKLFF. The CDR3 DNA is TGTGCGAGCAATAGAACAGGGGGCAATGAAAAACTGTTTTTT.

This clonotype came up many times. The chain recombines TRBV30 with TRBJ1-1; 8 bases map to TRBD1. Germline CDR1 and CDR2: GTSNPN and SVGIG (reference sequence). The V gene end was trimmed by 4 bases and the J gene end by 1 base; junction bases not matched to a gene: 5. This CDR3 has 14 residues. DNA for the CDR3: TGTGCCTGGAACCACGGGACAGGGAACACTGAAGCTTTCTTT. The encoded protein is CAWNHGTGNTEAFF. The full variable domain, in which reference TRBV30 and TRBJ1-1 provide the parts outside the CDR3, is SQTIHQWPATLVQPVGSPLSLECTVEGTSNPNLYWYRQAAGRGLQLLFYSVGIGQISSEVPQNLSASRPQDRQFILSSKKLLLSDSGFYLCAWNHGTGNTEAFFGQGTRLTVV.

Worth noting for this clonotype: Germline and junction disagree at one end, which may indicate a read error. The CDR3 DNA reads TGTGCCACCAGTTGGACCACAGATACACAGTATTTT. Protein product: CATSWTTDTQYF. The chain combines TRBV24-1 with TRBJ2-3; D not resolved. The CDR3 spans 12 residues. Germline loops: CDR1 KGHDR, CDR2 SFDVKD.